The 17 T cell receptor beta chains below all came from one sample that was sequenced in a study of T cell repertoires in cytomegalovirus infection. TCRdb re-analysed the reads in MiXCR, keeping a single row per CDR3 protein. The repertoire includes a few hundred thousand distinct CDR3 sequences, around a sixth of them detected once, and more than 10% sits in the top ten. Sequencing used PBMCs. These receptors were collected from a human donor in good health (CMV status not recorded). Some clones in this sample may be carry-over from other donors' samples.

The V call is TRBV28, the J call TRBJ2-7; 7 nucleotides align to TRBD1. The ends lost 5 bases at V and 3 bases at J; junction bases unmatched: 4. CDR1 is MDHEN, CDR2 SYDVKM, per germline. This CDR3 region has 13 residues. The CDR3, as DNA: TGTGCCAGCAGTCCTGGACAGGTCTACGAGCAGTACTTC. As protein: CASSPGQVYEQYF.

Only a few counts were recorded for this clonotype. The V and J genes are TRBV11-2 and TRBJ1-2; D uncertain. The CDR3 has 15 amino acids. Germline V gives CDR1 SGHAT, CDR2 FQNNGV. Trimming stripped 5 bases from V and 4 bases from J, with 17 bases between. Here the CDR3 DNA reads TGTGCCAGCAGCCCCCTCGGGAGAAGGCCCTATGGCTACACCTTC. This gives the protein CASSPLGRRPYGYTF.

This clonotype was seen a few times. The gene calls are TRBV19 and TRBJ1-5; 8 bases are a match to TRBD1. With V trimmed by 5 bases and J by 9 bases, 9 bases remained unmatched. The CDR3 has 14 residues. Per germline, CDR1 LNHDA and CDR2 SQIVND (reference sequence). CDR3 loop: CASSSRTGSMPQHF. As DNA, the CDR3 is TGTGCCAGTAGTTCAAGGACAGGGAGTATGCCCCAGCATTTT.

This clonotype was detected only a few times. The chain has TRBV2 and TRBJ2-6; D is uncertain. V lost 2 bases, J lost 0 bases, and 11 bases lay in between. The CDR3 is 17 residues long. Germline CDR1 reads SNHLY; CDR2 reads FYNNEI. CDR3 amino acids: CASSEFGPRSGANVLTF. DNA for the CDR3: TGTGCCAGCAGTGAATTTGGACCGCGCTCTGGGGCCAACGTCCTGACTTTC.

V is TRBV20-1 and J is TRBJ2-5; TRBD2 agrees at 9 bases. The trim removed 7 bases at V and 7 bases at J, leaving 16 bases unmatched. The CDR3 has 15 amino acids. Germline lookup yields CDR1 DFQATT and CDR2 SNEGSKA (reference sequence). CDR3 nucleotide sequence: TGCAGTGGCAGGGCTAGCGGGGTGCTCCTAGGGACCCAGTACTTC. It specifies CSGRASGVLLGTQYF.

This clonotype occurred a few times. V is TRBV13 and J is TRBJ1-5, with D unclear. CDR1 and CDR2 (germline): PRHDT, FYEKMQ (reference sequence). The V end was cut by 3 bases, the J end by 1 base, with 10 bases between. This CDR3 has 15 amino acids. Here the CDR3 reads CASSLARGSNQPQHF. The DNA of the CDR3 is TGTGCCAGCAGCTTGGCCAGAGGGAGCAATCAGCCCCAGCATTTT.

This clonotype has ten or more counts. The chain joins TRBV7-2 to TRBJ2-2; D is perhaps TRBD1 (6 bases). The CDR3 loop spans 18 amino acids. CDR1 is SGHTA, CDR2 FQGNSA, per germline. Trimming removed 5 bases from V and 0 bases from J, with 19 bases in between. This CDR3 reads CASSDPGGRAANTGELFF. The CDR3 DNA sequence: TGTGCCAGCAGCGACCCTGGGGGCAGGGCCGCGAACACCGGGGAGCTGTTTTTT.

This clonotype was picked up a small number of times. The chain combines TRBV4-2 with TRBJ2-3; maybe TRBD2 (6 bases). V was shortened by 3 bases and J by 4 bases, with 14 bases between the two germline ends. Germline V lookup: CDR1 LGHNA, CDR2 YNFKEQ. The CDR3 is made up of 15 amino acids. The DNA of the CDR3 is TGTGCCAGCAGCCAGATTTCTAGCGTACCAGATACGCAGTATTTT. Amino acid sequence: CASSQISSVPDTQYF.

This chain's CDR3 is CASSPQQGDSPLHF. CDR3 bases: TGTGCCAGCAGCCCCCAACAGGGGGACTCACCCCTCCACTTT. This rearrangement joins TRBV3-1 to TRBJ1-6, with TRBD1 identical over 8 bases. The CDR3 has 14 amino acids. CDR1 and CDR2 (germline): LGHDT, YNNKEL (reference sequence). The V gene end was trimmed by 4 bases and the J gene end by 10 bases; junction bases not matched to a gene: 6.

At least ten counts were recorded for this clonotype. The chain employs TRBV7-9 and TRBJ1-2, with TRBD1 matching over 8 bases. CDR3 length: 17 residues. With V trimmed by 5 bases and J by 6 bases, 17 bases remained unmatched. The germline V gene encodes CDR1 SEHNR and CDR2 FQNEAQ (reference sequence). CDR3 DNA: TGTGCCAGCAGCCCCACGCGACAGGGGATGATGCTAAATGGCTACACCTTC. It specifies CASSPTRQGMMLNGYTF.

The chain joins TRBV6-5 to TRBJ1-6, with TRBD1 as a possible D gene (5 bases). Trimming left V 1 base short and J 5 bases short, with 15 bases between. Germline V gives CDR1 MNHEY, CDR2 SVGAGI. The CDR3 has 17 residues. The CDR3 DNA reads TGTGCCAGCAGTTACTTCGGCGGGGGTGGGCATAATTCACCCCTCCACTTT. Translating gives CASSYFGGGGHNSPLHF.

Only a few counts were recorded for this clonotype. This sequence joins TRBV3-1 and TRBJ2-6; D may be TRBD1 (6 bases). Trimming pared 6 bases from V and 0 bases from J, leaving 18 bases between. From germline, CDR1 is LGHDT and CDR2 YNNKEL (reference sequence). The CDR3 loop spans 18 amino acids. The CDR3 here is CASRDSTGPTSGANVLTF. CDR3 coding DNA: TGTGCCAGCAGAGACTCGACAGGCCCTACCTCTGGGGCCAACGTCCTGACTTTC. The whole variable domain, remainder taken from reference TRBV3-1 and TRBJ2-6, is DTAVSQTPKYLVTQMGNDKSIKCEQNLGHDTMYWYKQDSKKFLKIMFSYNNKELIINETVPNRFSPKSPDKAHLNLHINSLELGDSAVYFCASRDSTGPTSGANVLTFGAGSRLTVL.

Ten or more counts support this clonotype. This chain uses TRBV7-8 with TRBJ1-5; D gene ambiguous. The V gene lost 2 bases and the J gene lost 4 bases, with 9 bases spanning the gap. The CDR3 contains 14 residues. Germline V gene data show CDR1 as SGHVS and CDR2 as FQNEAQ. The CDR3 DNA follows: TGTGCCAGCAGCTTAATGATTCCAAATCAGCCCCAGCATTTT. Translated: CASSLMIPNQPQHF.

V is TRBV5-4 and J is TRBJ2-1, with D tentatively TRBD2 (6 bases). The germline V and J ends were trimmed by 0 bases and 10 bases, with 17 bases remaining between them. Germline CDR1 SGHNT, CDR2 YYREEE (reference sequence). The CDR3 has 15 residues. The CDR3 DNA reads as TGTGCCAGCAGCTTGGTAGGGACTTCCCCTTGGGAGCAGTTCTTC. Translated, it gives CASSLVGTSPWEQFF.

V is TRBV6-2 or TRBV6-3 and J is TRBJ2-5; TRBD1 or TRBD2 may be the D gene (5 bases each). The germline V and J ends were trimmed by 6 bases and 4 bases, with 9 bases remaining between them. Germline values: CDR1 MNHEY, CDR2 SVGEGT. This CDR3 comprises 12 residues. The DNA of the CDR3 is TGTGCCAGCAGAAGGGGACCAGAGACCCAGTACTTC. Its translation is CASRRGPETQYF.

V is TRBV4-1 and J is TRBJ2-5; D may match TRBD1 or TRBD2 (6 bases each). The V and J ends lost 0 bases and 1 base respectively, with 18 bases between them. The CDR3 totals 18 residues. Germline values: CDR1 MGHRA, CDR2 YSYEKL. CDR3 nucleotide sequence: TGCGCCAGCAGCCAAGATAGCCAAAGGGGGGCCTCCCAAGAGACCCAGTACTTC. Translation: CASSQDSQRGASQETQYF.

This clonotype came up a few times. The V call is TRBV11-2, the J call TRBJ2-7; D might be TRBD1 or TRBD2, each matching 6 bases. The CDR3 is made up of 14 amino acids. Deletions cut 5 bases from V and 1 base from J, with 12 bases between. The germline gives CDR1 SGHAT, CDR2 FQNNGV. The CDR3 nucleotides are TGTGCCAGCAGCAGAGGGGGGCGATCCTACGAGCAGTACTTC. This gives the protein CASSRGGRSYEQYF.